Reported below is one TCR beta chain. Its antigen remains unidentified. Regarding time point: after neoadjuvant nivolumab, at surgical resection. These oral cavity squamous cell carcinomas were HPV-negative and locally advanced. Analysis of PBMCs was direct, with no culture step. The data belong to a study of neoadjuvant anti-PD-1 for oral cavity cancer. Study-wide background: Patients without progression got a fourth dose around day 43.

The method was immunoSEQ multiplex PCR; TCRdb's version includes in-frame clones alone and lacks a portion of them. Here the sample spans some 31,000 clones, around four fifths being singletons. General study points: TCR analyses covered only a few patients per response group.

The sample consisted of PBMCs, taken after nivolumab (anti-PD-1) treatment. This TCR was recovered from a person aged 35-79 years with oral cavity squamous cell carcinoma.

The CDR3 nucleotides read TGTGCCAGCAGCCCAGGGACCGGAGAGACCCAGTACTTC. It encodes CASSPGTGETQYF. The chain is built from TRBV7-2 and TRBJ2-5; TRBD1 or TRBD2 may be the D gene (5 bases each). Trimming removed 5 bases at V and 4 bases at J, with 11 bases between. Germline CDR1 is SGHTA and CDR2 is FQGNSA. The CDR3 is made up of 13 amino acids.